This TCR beta chain was documented in a study of blood T cell repertoires in COVID-19. In the study overall: COVID-19 samples collected from the United States, Italy and Spain covered acute and convalescent phases. Sample material is recorded as cDNA or gDNA derived from T cells, B-cell-depleted T cells, or PBMCs.

Trimming removed 5 bases from V and 0 bases from J; junction bases left unmatched: 4. The CDR3 spans 16 residues. Germline loops: CDR1 SGHTA, CDR2 FQGNSA. The assay was immunoSEQ multiplex PCR, and TCRdb's table has in-frame clones only and misses some. The data show 200,000 to 250,000 clones, more than 85% seen once. The V gene is TRBV7-2, the J gene TRBJ2-7; TRBD2 agrees at 13 bases. The sequencing sample was made of peripheral blood. This TCR derives from a man aged 60 to 75 with acute or convalescent COVID-19. CDR3 nucleotides: TGTGCCAGCAGCCCCGGACTAGCGGGGGACTCCTACGAGCAGTACTTC. It yields the protein CASSPGLAGDSYEQYF.